This is a list of T cell receptor beta chains from one sample in a study of cytomegalovirus exposure and HLA in healthy donors. This table comes from immunoSEQ multiplex PCR, and its TCRdb copy is limited to in-frame clones, with some not included. The sample shows roughly 160,000 clones, roughly 75% of them seen only once. Material: PBMCs. The receptors originated from a woman between 45 and 65 years old in good health and CMV-seropositive. The CDR3 runs from the conserved cysteine through the conserved F or W. Each record gives: D gene, clone size, V gene, J gene, CDR3 protein, CDR3 DNA. The D gene is left open where the match is weak. Some rows mark clone size as missing; the rest say once, few, many or name a class of expanded clone.

NA	NA	TRBV5-4	TRBJ2-2	CASSFLRAGNTGELFF	TGTGCCAGCAGCTTTCTCCGGGCGGGGAACACCGGGGAGCTGTTTTTT
NA	NA	TRBV9	TRBJ2-3	CASSVDPVTDTQYF	TGTGCCAGCAGCGTAGATCCTGTCACAGATACGCAGTATTTT
NA	NA	TRBV28	TRBJ1-4	CASRNGGAGEKLFF	TGTGCCAGCCGAAATGGAGGGGCAGGGGAAAAACTGTTTTTT
NA	once	TRBV2	TRBJ2-2	CARRVDSYTGELFF	TGTGCCAGAAGAGTCGACAGTTACACCGGGGAGCTGTTTTTT
TRBD1	NA	TRBV5-1	TRBJ2-2	CASSLGQGLTGELFF	TGCGCCAGCAGCTTAGGACAGGGCCTTACCGGGGAGCTGTTTTTT
NA	NA	TRBV18	TRBJ2-7	CASSPTPRAVDNEQYF	TGTGCCAGCTCACCAACCCCGAGGGCAGTTGATAACGAGCAGTACTTC
NA	NA	TRBV27	TRBJ1-1	CATSPGGVTEAFF	TGTGCCACCTCCCCCGGTGGAGTCACTGAAGCTTTCTTT
NA	NA	TRBV7-2	TRBJ2-7	CASSLAFRSYEQYF	TGTGCCAGCAGCTTAGCATTTCGGTCCTACGAGCAGTACTTC
TRBD1	NA	TRBV19	TRBJ1-5	CASSWGGQGRQPQHF	TGTGCCAGTAGTTGGGGCGGACAGGGACGTCAGCCCCAGCATTTT
TRBD1	NA	TRBV7-2	TRBJ1-5	CASSSYGTANQPQHF	TGTGCCAGCAGCTCTTATGGGACAGCCAATCAGCCCCAGCATTTT
TRBD1	NA	TRBV9	TRBJ2-7	CASSPQGEPYEQYF	TGTGCCAGCAGCCCCCAGGGGGAACCCTACGAGCAGTACTTC
NA	NA	TRBV28	TRBJ2-1	CASCYTQGTEQFF	TGTGCCAGCTGTTACACTCAGGGGACGGAGCAGTTCTTC
TRBD2	NA	TRBV7-9	TRBJ2-3	CASSPGSSGAGTQYF	TGTGCCAGCAGCCCTGGGTCTAGCGGGGCGGGTACGCAGTATTTT
NA	NA	TRBV18	TRBJ1-2	CASSPTKLYRAYGYTF	TGTGCCAGCTCCCCCACCAAGTTGTACAGGGCCTATGGCTACACCTTC
NA	NA	TRBV19	TRBJ1-5	CASSTLLQAPQPQHF	TGTGCCAGTAGTACCCTTTTACAGGCTCCTCAGCCCCAGCATTTT
NA	NA	TRBV6-6	TRBJ1-5	CASQDDRFNQPQHF	TGTGCCAGCCAGGACGACAGATTTAATCAGCCCCAGCATTTT
TRBD1	NA	TRBV29-1	TRBJ2-5	CSVHRGRLETQYF	TGCAGCGTTCACAGGGGGCGGTTAGAGACCCAGTACTTC
NA	NA	TRBV6-6	TRBJ2-3	CASRDTSSVTDTQYF	TGTGCCAGCAGGGATACTAGCTCCGTTACAGATACGCAGTATTTT
TRBD2	once	TRBV7-3	TRBJ2-3	CASSSYSRREYDTQYF	TGTGCCAGCAGCTCCTATAGTAGGCGGGAGTATGATACGCAGTATTTT
NA	NA	TRBV2	TRBJ1-1	CASEDRANTEAFF	TGTGCCAGCGAGGACAGAGCGAACACTGAAGCTTTCTTT
NA	NA	TRBV28	TRBJ1-2	CASSPPVYYGYTF	TGTGCCAGCAGTCCCCCGGTTTACTATGGCTACACCTTC
NA	NA	TRBV2	TRBJ2-4	CASRAPSARSDHTIAKNIQYF	TGTGCCAGCAGAGCTCCTAGCGCCCGCTCCGACCATACGATCGCCAAAAACATTCAGTACTTC
NA	NA	TRBV28	TRBJ2-5	CASSGGLIDQYF	TGTGCCAGCAGTGGAGGACTGATCGACCAGTACTTC
TRBD1	NA	TRBV7-9	TRBJ1-2	CASSPIRDRGYGYTF	TGTGCCAGCAGCCCTATCCGAGACAGGGGCTATGGCTACACCTTC
TRBD2	NA	TRBV5-1	TRBJ2-5	CASSLGVSGLFQETQYF	TGCGCCAGCAGCTTGGGGGTTAGCGGGCTATTCCAAGAGACCCAGTACTTC
TRBD1	NA	TRBV6-1	TRBJ2-7	CASSVRQGENVEQYF	TGTGCCAGCAGTGTCCGACAGGGAGAAAACGTCGAGCAGTACTTC
TRBD2	NA	TRBV5-1	TRBJ2-1	CASSYLAGGREQFF	TGCGCCAGCAGCTATTTAGCGGGAGGCCGTGAGCAGTTCTTC
NA	NA	TRBV27	TRBJ2-1	CASSPAGSLINNEQFF	TGTGCCAGCAGTCCCGCGGGGAGCTTAATCAACAATGAGCAGTTCTTC